This note documents a single T cell receptor (beta chain) sequence. The antigen is not known. PCR used 60 Vbeta primers and 13 Jbeta primers. The method was immunoSEQ multiplex PCR; TCRdb's version includes in-frame clones alone and lacks a portion of them. In the table there are approximately 100,000 clones, 85% to 90% of which are singletons. Germline-derived CDR1 and CDR2 are MGHRA and YSYEKL. The CDR3 length is 15 residues. Trimming cost V 5 bases and J 2 bases; bases outside gene matches: 4. These data originate in a study of cytomegalovirus exposure and HLA in healthy donors. The overall study: HLA-typed donors contributed around 82 million unique TCRs, which were held in an early data release. Study results and limitations: Segments of the TCR beta V type were, in most cases, productive about 87% or about 30% of the time in an earlier analysis.

Material for sequencing was PBMCs. The clonotype was recovered from a man under 40 in good health and CMV-seronegative. The chain recombines TRBV4-1 with TRBJ1-2; 11 bases line up with TRBD1. The CDR3 region has the DNA TGCGCCAGCAGCACGGGGGACAGGGGGAACTATGGCTACACCTTC. Translating gives CASSTGDRGNYGYTF.